In its sample, the clone carrying this T cell receptor (beta chain) ranks as medium-sized. Trimming took off 0 bases at V and 2 bases at J, with 11 bases between the two ends. CDR1 and CDR2 (germline): SGHNT, YYREEE (reference sequence). The CDR3 loop spans 15 amino acids. Data came from immunoSEQ multiplex PCR; TCRdb stores just in-frame clones and leaves some out. This sample has some 56,000 clones; 65% to 85% occur once, and the top ten carry under 14%. The data derive from a study of blood T cell repertoires in COVID-19. Study-wide context: Whether acute or convalescent, the COVID-19 samples came from the United States, Italy and Spain.

The sequencing sample was made of peripheral blood. This receptor was taken from a man older than 75 with COVID-19, enrolled during active disease. The V call is TRBV5-4, the J call TRBJ1-1; possibly TRBD1 for D (5 bases). The CDR3 sequence: CASSLVGEGNTEAFF. CDR3 coding DNA: TGTGCCAGCAGCTTGGTGGGGGAGGGTAACACTGAAGCTTTCTTT.